The T cell receptor beta chain under discussion was sequenced for a study of vaccination effects on CD4 cells after COVID-19. Germline CDR1 reads MGHRA; CDR2 reads YSYEKL. The CDR3 covers 17 residues. Trimming took 1 base from V and 1 from J; bases not matched to a gene: 8. This clone was seen a handful of times. No antigen is known for it. With the ViraFEST assay, the study expanded antigen-specific CD4+ T cells using viral peptide pools, then sequenced them. At the end of less than 12 days of culture, CD4+ T cells were isolated. Nucleocapsid antibodies were negative in the vaccine recipients, who had never had SARS-CoV-2 infection. The assay was immunoSEQ multiplex PCR, and TCRdb's table has in-frame clones only and misses some. The data hold some 30,000 clones, with 65% to 75% observed a single time.

Here the sequenced sample was CD4+ T cells from PBMCs cultured with SARS-CoV-2 spike peptides, taken before COVID-19 vaccination. The source is a human donor who received a COVID-19 vaccine. The chain combines TRBV4-1 with TRBJ2-5, with 8 nucleotides matching TRBD2. This CDR3 reads CASSQGGLAGFQETQYF. As DNA, the CDR3 is TGCGCCAGCAGCCAAGGCGGTTTAGCGGGGTTCCAAGAGACCCAGTACTTC.